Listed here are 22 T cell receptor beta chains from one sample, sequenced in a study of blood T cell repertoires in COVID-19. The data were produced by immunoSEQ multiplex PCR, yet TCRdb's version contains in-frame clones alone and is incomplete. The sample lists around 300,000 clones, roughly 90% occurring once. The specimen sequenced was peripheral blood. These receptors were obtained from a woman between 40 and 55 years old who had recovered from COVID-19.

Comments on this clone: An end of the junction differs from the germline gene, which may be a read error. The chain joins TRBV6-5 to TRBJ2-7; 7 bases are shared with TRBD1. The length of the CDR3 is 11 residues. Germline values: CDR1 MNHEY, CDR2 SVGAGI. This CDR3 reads CASRSQGPLGF. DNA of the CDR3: TGTGCCAGCAGATCACAGGGGCCCCTAGGGTTC.

CDR3 DNA sequence: TGTGCCAGCAGTTCGGGACAGGATGAGAACACTGAAGCTTTCTTT. Protein product: CASSSGQDENTEAFF. The V call is TRBV27, the J call TRBJ1-1; 8 bases match TRBD1. Germline CDR1 is MNHEY and CDR2 is SMNVEV (reference sequence). V was pared by 4 bases and J by 1 base, with 5 bases of the junction left unmatched. CDR3 length equals 15 residues.

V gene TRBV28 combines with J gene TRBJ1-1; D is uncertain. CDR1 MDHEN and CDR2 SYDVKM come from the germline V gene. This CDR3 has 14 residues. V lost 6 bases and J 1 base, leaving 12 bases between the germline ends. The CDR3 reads CASSPHDTNTEAFF. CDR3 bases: TGTGCCAGCAGCCCCCACGACACGAACACTGAAGCTTTCTTT.

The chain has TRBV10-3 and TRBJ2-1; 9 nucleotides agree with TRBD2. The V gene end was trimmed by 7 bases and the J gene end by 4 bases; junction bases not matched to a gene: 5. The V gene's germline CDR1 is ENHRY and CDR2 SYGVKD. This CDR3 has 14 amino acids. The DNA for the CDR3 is TGTGCCATCACCGCCGCGGGAGGGTACAATGAGCAGTTCTTC. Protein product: CAITAAGGYNEQFF.

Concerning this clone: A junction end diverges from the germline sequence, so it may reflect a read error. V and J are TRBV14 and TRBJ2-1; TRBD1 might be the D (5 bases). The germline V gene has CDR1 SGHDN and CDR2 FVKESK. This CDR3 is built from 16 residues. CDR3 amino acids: CASRQDKGWTYNEQFF. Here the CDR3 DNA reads TGTGCCAGCAGACAAGATAAGGGGTGGACCTACAATGAGCAGTTCTTC.

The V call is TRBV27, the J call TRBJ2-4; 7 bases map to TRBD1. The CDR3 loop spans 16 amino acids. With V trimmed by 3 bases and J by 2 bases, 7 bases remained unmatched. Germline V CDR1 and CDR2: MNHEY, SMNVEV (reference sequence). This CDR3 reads CASSLRGGYPKNIQYF. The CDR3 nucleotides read TGTGCCAGCAGTTTGCGAGGGGGCTACCCCAAAAACATTCAGTACTTC.

In DNA, the CDR3 is TGTGCCAGCAGCCCCGGATTCGGGATGTGGGGCTACACCTTC. Its protein product is CASSPGFGMWGYTF. This chain joins TRBV7-8 and TRBJ1-2; no clear D. V dropped 5 bases and J dropped 8 bases, with 18 bases sitting between them. Germline V gene sequence: CDR1 SGHVS, CDR2 FQNEAQ. The CDR3 has 14 amino acids.

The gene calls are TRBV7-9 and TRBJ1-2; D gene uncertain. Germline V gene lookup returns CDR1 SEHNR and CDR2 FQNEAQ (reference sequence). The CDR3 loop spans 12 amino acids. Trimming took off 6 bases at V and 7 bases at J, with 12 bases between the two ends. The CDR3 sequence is CASRYGSGGYTF. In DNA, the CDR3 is TGTGCCAGCAGATACGGGTCGGGTGGCTACACCTTC.

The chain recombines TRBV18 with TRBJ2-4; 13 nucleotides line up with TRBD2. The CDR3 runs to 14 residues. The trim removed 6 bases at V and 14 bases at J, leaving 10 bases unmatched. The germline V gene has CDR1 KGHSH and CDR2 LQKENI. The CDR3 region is CASSTGLAGESKYF. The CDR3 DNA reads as TGTGCCAGCTCTACAGGACTAGCGGGAGAATCGAAGTACTTC.

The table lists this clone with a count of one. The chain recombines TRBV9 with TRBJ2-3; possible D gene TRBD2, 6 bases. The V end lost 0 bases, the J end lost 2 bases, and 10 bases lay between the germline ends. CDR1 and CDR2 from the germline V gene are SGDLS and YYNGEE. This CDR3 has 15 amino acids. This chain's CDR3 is CASSVGSGVTDTQYF. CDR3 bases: TGTGCCAGCAGCGTAGGATCGGGAGTCACAGATACGCAGTATTTT.

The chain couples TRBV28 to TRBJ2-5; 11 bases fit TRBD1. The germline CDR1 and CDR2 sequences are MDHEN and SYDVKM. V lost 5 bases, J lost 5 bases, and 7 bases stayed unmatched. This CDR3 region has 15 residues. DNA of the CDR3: TGTGCCAGCAGTCAACGGACAGGGGGCGGGGAGACCCAGTACTTC. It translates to CASSQRTGGGETQYF.

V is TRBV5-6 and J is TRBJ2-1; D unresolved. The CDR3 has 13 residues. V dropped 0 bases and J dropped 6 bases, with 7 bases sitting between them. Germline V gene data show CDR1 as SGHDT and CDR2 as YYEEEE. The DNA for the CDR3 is TGTGCCAGCAGCTTGGGGGCAGCCAATGAGCAGTTCTTC. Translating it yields CASSLGAANEQFF.

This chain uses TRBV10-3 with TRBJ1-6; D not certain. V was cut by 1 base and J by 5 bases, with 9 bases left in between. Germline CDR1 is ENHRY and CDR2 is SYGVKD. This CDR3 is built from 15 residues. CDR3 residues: CAISEYGNNNSPLHF. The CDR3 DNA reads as TGTGCCATCAGTGAGTATGGCAACAATAATTCACCCCTCCACTTT.

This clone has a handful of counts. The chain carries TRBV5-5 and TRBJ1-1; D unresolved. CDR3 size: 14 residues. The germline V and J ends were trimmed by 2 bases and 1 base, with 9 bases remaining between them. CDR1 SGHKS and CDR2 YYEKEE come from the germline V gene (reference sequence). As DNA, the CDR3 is TGTGCCAGCAGCTTTATGGAGGCGAACACTGAAGCTTTCTTT. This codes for CASSFMEANTEAFF.

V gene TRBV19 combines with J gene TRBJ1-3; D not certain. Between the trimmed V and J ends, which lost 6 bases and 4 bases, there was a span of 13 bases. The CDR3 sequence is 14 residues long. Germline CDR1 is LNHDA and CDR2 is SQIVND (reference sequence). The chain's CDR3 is CASRWAVGGNTIYF. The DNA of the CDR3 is TGTGCCAGTAGGTGGGCCGTAGGCGGAAACACCATATATTTT.

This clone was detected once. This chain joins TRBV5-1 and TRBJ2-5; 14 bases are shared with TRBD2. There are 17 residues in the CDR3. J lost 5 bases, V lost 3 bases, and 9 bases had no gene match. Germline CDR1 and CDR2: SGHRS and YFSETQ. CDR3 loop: CASSSGLAGVGGETQYF. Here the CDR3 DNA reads TGCGCCAGCAGCTCGGGACTAGCGGGAGTCGGTGGGGAGACCCAGTACTTC.

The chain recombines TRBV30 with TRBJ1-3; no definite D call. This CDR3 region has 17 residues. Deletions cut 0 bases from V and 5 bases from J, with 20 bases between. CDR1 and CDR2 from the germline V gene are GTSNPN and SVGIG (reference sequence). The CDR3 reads CAWSVSWSEVGRNTIYF. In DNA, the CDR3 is TGTGCCTGGAGTGTATCGTGGTCGGAGGTCGGTAGAAACACCATATATTTT.

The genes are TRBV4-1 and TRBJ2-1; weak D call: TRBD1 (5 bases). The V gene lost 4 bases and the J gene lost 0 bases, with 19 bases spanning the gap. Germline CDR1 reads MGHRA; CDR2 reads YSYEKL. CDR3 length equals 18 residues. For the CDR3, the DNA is TGCGCCAGCAGCCTCCTTAGGGGTGCGAAAAGCTCCTACAATGAGCAGTTCTTC. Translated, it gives CASSLLRGAKSSYNEQFF.

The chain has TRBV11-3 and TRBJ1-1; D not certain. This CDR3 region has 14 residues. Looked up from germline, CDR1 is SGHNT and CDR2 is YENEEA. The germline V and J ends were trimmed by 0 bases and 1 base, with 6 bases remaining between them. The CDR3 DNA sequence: TGTGCCAGCAGCTTAGAGGGAGGGAACACTGAAGCTTTCTTT. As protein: CASSLEGGNTEAFF. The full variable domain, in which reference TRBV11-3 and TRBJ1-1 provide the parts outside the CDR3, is EAGVVQSPRYKIIEKKQPVAFWCNPISGHNTLYWYLQNLGQGPELLIRYENEEAVDDSQLPKDRFSAERLKGVDSTLKIQPAELGDSAVYLCASSLEGGNTEAFFGQGTRLTVV.

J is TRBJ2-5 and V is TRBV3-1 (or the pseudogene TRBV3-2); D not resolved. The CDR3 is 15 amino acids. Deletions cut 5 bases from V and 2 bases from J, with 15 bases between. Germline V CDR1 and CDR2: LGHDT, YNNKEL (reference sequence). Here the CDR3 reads CASSIWQAAQETQYF. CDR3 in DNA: TGTGCCAGCAGCATTTGGCAAGCAGCGCAAGAGACCCAGTACTTC.

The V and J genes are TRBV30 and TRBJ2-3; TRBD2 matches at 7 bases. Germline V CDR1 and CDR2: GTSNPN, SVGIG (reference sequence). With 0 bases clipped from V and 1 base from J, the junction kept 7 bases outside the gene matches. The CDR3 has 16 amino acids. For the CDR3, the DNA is TGTGCCTGGAGTGTATCGAGAACTAGCGGCACAGATACGCAGTATTTT. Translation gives CAWSVSRTSGTDTQYF.

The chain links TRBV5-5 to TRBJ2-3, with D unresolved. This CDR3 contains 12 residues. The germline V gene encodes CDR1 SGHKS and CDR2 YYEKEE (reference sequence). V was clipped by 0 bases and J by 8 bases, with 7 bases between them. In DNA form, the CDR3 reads TGTGCCAGCAGCTTGGCAATCGGTACGCAGTATTTT. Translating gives CASSLAIGTQYF.